This TCR beta chain was observed in a study of blood T cell repertoires in COVID-19. V was pared by 1 base and J by 4 bases, with 9 bases of the junction left unmatched. The CDR3 is 15 amino acids. The germline gives CDR1 GTSNPN, CDR2 SVGIG (reference sequence). Sequencing used immunoSEQ multiplex PCR; TCRdb keeps in-frame clones, though not all of them. The data contain some 500,000 clones, 88% of them singletons. The source of this sequence is a middle-aged woman who had recovered from COVID-19. Sequencing used PBMCs or T cells enriched from blood (not recorded which). The chain is built from TRBV30 and TRBJ2-5; 7 nucleotides agree with TRBD2. In DNA form, the CDR3 reads TGTGCCTGGAGTGCTGACGGGAGGAATGGAGAGACCCAGTACTTC. Translating gives CAWSADGRNGETQYF.